This T cell receptor beta chain is from a study of cytomegalovirus exposure and HLA in healthy donors. The CDR3 loop spans 16 amino acids. Germline CDR1 and CDR2: GTSNPN and SVGIG (reference sequence). J was trimmed by 4 bases and V by 7 bases; bases with no gene match: 16. Generated by immunoSEQ multiplex PCR, the TCRdb table keeps only in-frame clones and is missing some. The sample carries more than 95,000 clones, about 87% recorded once. The receptor was isolated from a man between 18 and 35 years old in good health and CMV-seronegative. The gene calls are TRBV30 and TRBJ2-1; 7 nucleotides align to TRBD2. The specimen sequenced was PBMCs. The CDR3 reads CASDSGRDLRYNEQFF. In nucleotides, the CDR3 is TGTGCCTCTGATTCGGGGAGGGACCTCCGTTACAATGAGCAGTTCTTC.